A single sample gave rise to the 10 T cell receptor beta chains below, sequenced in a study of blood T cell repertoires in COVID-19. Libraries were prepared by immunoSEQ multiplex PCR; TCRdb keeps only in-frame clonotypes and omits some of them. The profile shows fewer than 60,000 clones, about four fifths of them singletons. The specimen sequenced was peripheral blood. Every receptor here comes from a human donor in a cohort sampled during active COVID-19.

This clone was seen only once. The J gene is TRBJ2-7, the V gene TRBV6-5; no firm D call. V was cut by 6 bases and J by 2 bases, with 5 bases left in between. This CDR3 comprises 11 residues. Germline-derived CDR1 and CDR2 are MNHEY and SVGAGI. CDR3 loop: CASSSPYEQYF. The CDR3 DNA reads TGTGCCAGCAGCTCCCCCTACGAGCAGTACTTC.

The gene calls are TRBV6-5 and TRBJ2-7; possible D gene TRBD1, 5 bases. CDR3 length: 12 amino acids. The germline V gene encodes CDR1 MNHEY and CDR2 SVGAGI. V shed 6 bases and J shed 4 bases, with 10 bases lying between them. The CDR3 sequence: CASRATAYEQYF. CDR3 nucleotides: TGTGCCAGCAGGGCGACAGCTTACGAGCAGTACTTC.

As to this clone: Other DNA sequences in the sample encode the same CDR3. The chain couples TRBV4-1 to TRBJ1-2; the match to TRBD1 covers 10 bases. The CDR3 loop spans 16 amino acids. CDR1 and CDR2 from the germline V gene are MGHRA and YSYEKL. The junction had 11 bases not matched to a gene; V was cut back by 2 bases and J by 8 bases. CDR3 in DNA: TGCGCCAGCAGCCAACCGGGGACAGGGGTTCTCGGAGGCTACACCTTC. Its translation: CASSQPGTGVLGGYTF.

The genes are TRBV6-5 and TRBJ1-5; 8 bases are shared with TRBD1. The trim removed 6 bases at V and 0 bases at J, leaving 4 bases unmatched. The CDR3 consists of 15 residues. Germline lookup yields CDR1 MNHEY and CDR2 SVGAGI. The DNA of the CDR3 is TGTGCCAGCAGAAATCAGGGGGCTAGCAATCAGCCCCAGCATTTT. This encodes CASRNQGASNQPQHF.

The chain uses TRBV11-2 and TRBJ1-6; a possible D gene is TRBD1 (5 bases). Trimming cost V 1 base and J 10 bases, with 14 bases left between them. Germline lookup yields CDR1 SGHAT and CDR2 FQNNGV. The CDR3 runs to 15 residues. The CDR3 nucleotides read TGTGCCAGCAGCTTAGGATCGTCAGGGCGGTCACCCCTCCACTTT. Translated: CASSLGSSGRSPLHF.

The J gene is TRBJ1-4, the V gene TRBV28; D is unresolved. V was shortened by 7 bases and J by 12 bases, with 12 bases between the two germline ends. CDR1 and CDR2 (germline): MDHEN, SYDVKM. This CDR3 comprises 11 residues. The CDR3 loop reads CASTSLRELFF. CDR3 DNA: TGTGCCAGCACCTCCCTCCGCGAACTGTTTTTT. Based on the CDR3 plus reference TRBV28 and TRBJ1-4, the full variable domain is DVKVTQSSRYLVKRTGEKVFLECVQDMDHENMFWYRQDPGLGLRLIYFSYDVKMKEKGDIPEGYSVSREKKERFSLILESASTNQTSMYLCASTSLRELFFGSGTQLSVL.

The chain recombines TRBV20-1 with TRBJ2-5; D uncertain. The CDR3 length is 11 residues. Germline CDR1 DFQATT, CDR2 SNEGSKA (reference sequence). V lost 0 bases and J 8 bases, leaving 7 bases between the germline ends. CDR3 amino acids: CSARDKRTQYF. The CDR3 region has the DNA TGCAGTGCTAGAGATAAGCGTACCCAGTACTTC.

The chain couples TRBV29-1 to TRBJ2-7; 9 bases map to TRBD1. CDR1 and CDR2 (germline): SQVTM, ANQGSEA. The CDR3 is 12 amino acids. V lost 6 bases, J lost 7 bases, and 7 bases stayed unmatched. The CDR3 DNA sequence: TGCAGCGTATCACAGGGGGCGCATGAGCAGTACTTC. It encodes CSVSQGAHEQYF.

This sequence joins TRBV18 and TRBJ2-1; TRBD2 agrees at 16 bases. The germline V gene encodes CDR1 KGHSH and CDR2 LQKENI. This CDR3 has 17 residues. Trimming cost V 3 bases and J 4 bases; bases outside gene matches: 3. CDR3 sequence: CASSPGLAGGLYNEQFF. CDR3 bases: TGTGCCAGCTCACCGGGACTAGCGGGAGGGCTGTACAATGAGCAGTTCTTC.

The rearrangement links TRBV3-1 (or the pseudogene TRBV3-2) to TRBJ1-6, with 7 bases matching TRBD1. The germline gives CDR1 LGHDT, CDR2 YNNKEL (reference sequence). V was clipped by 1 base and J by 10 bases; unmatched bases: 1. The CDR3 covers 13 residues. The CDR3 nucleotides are TGTGCCAGCAGCCAAGCAGGGGGGTCACCCCTCCACTTT. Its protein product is CASSQAGGSPLHF.